This T cell receptor beta chain originates from a study of beta chain features in type 1 diabetes (dated by TCRdb to the late 2010s). Notes on the research overall: Patients and healthy donors did not differ in mean age, gender distribution, total cell number or subset yield. Regulatory and stem cell-like memory subsets were obtained from only 8 patients and roughly 8 healthy donors, while naive and central memory subsets were obtained from all 30 or so donors. The study compared the TCRB repertoires of sorted circulating CD4+ T cell subsets in recently diagnosed type 1 diabetes patients with those in matched healthy donors. A total of roughly 99 million sorted cells were examined across all samples, and the number of cells per subset was strongly correlated with RNA yield. General findings and caveats noted by the study authors: Shorter templates might be favored by PCR, yet because patient and control samples were amplified and corrected together, any such skew would affect both groups equally. Because small numbers of individuals were included in the HLA sub-analyses, any influence of HLA type on TCRB rearrangement was left unresolved. Because cDNA was sequenced instead of genomic DNA, activated cells with high expression could be over-represented, although the groups did not differ in activation or CD3 levels. Naive, central memory and regulatory TCRB repertoires appeared to be more similar among patients than among healthy donors. At VDJ recombination sites, patients with type 1 diabetes made fewer insertions and deleted more nucleotides, a pattern implying thymic rearrangement abnormalities. A moderate but significant shortening of TCRB CDR3 length was observed in type 1 diabetes patients in all four CD4+ subsets.

From its cysteine to its phenylalanine, the CDR3 spans 16 amino acids. Only CDR3 DNA is held: 48 bases, read in frame from base 1. Trimming at the junction amounts to 4 bases on V and 0 bases on J, and the germline ends lie 13 bases apart. The germline V gene provides CDR1 MNHNS and CDR2 SASEGT. Each donor gave one peripheral blood draw, averaging approximately 120 mL, which was collected into heparinised tubes. A BD FACSAria II and a panel including CD45RO, CCR7, CD25, CD127, CD95 and CD27 were used to sort naive, central memory, regulatory and stem cell-like memory CD4+ T cells. Every sorted population had a purity above 98%. PBMCs were isolated immediately by Lymphoprep density gradient centrifugation and stained directly without culture. To minimize batch effects, samples were stained and sorted in pairs, one healthy donor with one patient per experiment. This clone was detected a few times. Its antigen specificity is not known. Base qualities were left out, and no much larger clone turns up one base away.

The High Capacity cDNA Reverse Transcription Kit was used to reverse transcribe all of the isolated RNA, meaning that expressed TCRB transcripts were what got sequenced. Naive, central memory and regulatory T cell samples underwent deep immunoSEQ sequencing, averaging about 3.57 million total reads per sample. Sorted cells were lysed in RLT buffer and RNA was extracted with DNase-treated RNeasy Micro or Mini kits, depending on cell number. To prevent cross-contamination, each cell subset was processed individually, whereas patient and healthy donor samples were processed jointly. TCRB sequences were amplified from cDNA with the immunoSEQ multiplex PCR, producing 87-bp fragments spanning the CDR3 region. Amplicons were sequenced on the Illumina HiSeq platform. For the original study's pipeline: Synthetic template baselines were used to correct PCR bias computationally, reads within Hamming distance 2 were collapsed together, and singletons that could not be merged were discarded. Reads were aligned against IMGT to assign V, D and J genes, CDR3 length and insertions or deletions at six rearrangement sites. Within each subset, clonotype counts were normalized to sorted cell number, and only after that were true diversity and Gini coefficients computed with the tcR R package. Repertoire sharing was quantified using the overlap coefficient calculated on TCRB nucleotide sequences. Out-of-frame TCRB sequences from naive cells were analyzed to stand in for the pre-selection repertoire. TCRdb's version of the immuneACCESS table is confined to in-frame rearrangements and falls short of the full clone set. An unresolved V gene accounts for under half of the shortfall where checked; the remainder is of unknown origin. V, J and clone size were drawn from that table, and D and trimming were deduced from the DNA. The sample table holds about 930,000 clones, of which roughly a sixth were seen once. In total, the top ten clones hold 0.023% of the sample.

The sequence is built from TRBV6-1 and TRBJ1-3, with TRBD1 perhaps the D gene, on 5 matching bases. This receptor was identified in a woman between 18 and 29 years old in good health. Sample: naive CD4+ T cells from blood. Sample cell subset or site, as interpreted from the label and publication: true naive CD4+ T cells. Here is the DNA: TGTGCCAGCAGTGGAGGAGGACATCGCTCTGGAAACACCATATATTTT. It is translated as CASSGGGHRSGNTIYF.